This T cell receptor (beta chain) was observed in a study of cytomegalovirus exposure and HLA in healthy donors. PCR used 60 Vbeta primers and 13 Jbeta primers. The assay was immunoSEQ multiplex PCR, and TCRdb's table has in-frame clones only and misses some. The table has roughly 200,000 clones, over 75% seen once. J lost 2 bases, V lost 4 bases, and 9 bases had no gene match. The germline V gene has CDR1 SGDLS and CDR2 YYNGEE. This CDR3 has 16 residues. This clone was found once. Its antigen remains unidentified. Study-level findings and limits: Some V segments could not be told apart, so they were left out, TRBV6-2 and TRBV6-3 among them. The study recorded 160 or so TCR beta chains that were cytomegalovirus-associated. According to a later analysis, donors in an Asian-associated ancestry cluster reportedly had fewer N-insertions than the 666-donor mean. Presence/absence analyses supposed approximately even sequencing depth among donors.

This TCR derives from a man between 60 and 75 years old in good health and CMV-seronegative. V usage is TRBV9 and J usage is TRBJ2-3, with 8 positions matching TRBD2. Source material: PBMCs. CDR3: CASSPRGGISTDTQYF. The CDR3 DNA sequence: TGTGCCAGCAGCCCACGGGGGGGGATTTCCACAGATACGCAGTATTTT.